What follows are 9 T cell receptor beta chains derived from one specimen sequenced in a study of blood T cell repertoires in COVID-19. Repertoires were generated with immunoSEQ multiplex PCR, while TCRdb's copy carries only in-frame clones and drops some. The sample has about 220,000 clones, about 90% seen once; the top ten hold 1.9%. The sequenced material came from peripheral blood. The receptors come from a man in his forties with active or convalescent COVID-19.

This clone is a singleton in its sample. V gene TRBV7-9 combines with J gene TRBJ2-5; D ambiguous. V was cut by 4 bases and J by 3 bases, with 12 bases left in between. The germline CDR1 and CDR2 sequences are SEHNR and FQNEAQ (reference sequence). The CDR3 is 14 amino acids. The CDR3 spells CASSSANIKETQYF. The CDR3 DNA follows: TGTGCCAGCAGCTCTGCGAATATCAAAGAGACCCAGTACTTC. The whole variable domain, filled in from reference TRBV7-9 and TRBJ2-5, reads DTGVSQNPRHKITKRGQNVTFRCDPISEHNRLYWYRQTLGQGPEFLTYFQNEAQLEKSRLLSDRFSAERPKGSFSTLEIQRTEQGDSAMYLCASSSANIKETQYFGPGTRLLVL.

This chain uses TRBV28 with TRBJ2-7, with D maybe TRBD1 (6 bases). The germline V gene encodes CDR1 MDHEN and CDR2 SYDVKM. CDR3 length: 14 residues. Trimming stripped 6 bases from V and 4 bases from J, with 16 bases between. For the CDR3, the DNA is TGTGCCAGCAGATCCGGACAGATGGGGTACGAGCAGTACTTC. It encodes CASRSGQMGYEQYF.

V gene TRBV7-9 combines with J gene TRBJ1-1, with TRBD1 as a possible D gene (5 bases). Per the germline V gene, CDR1 is SEHNR and CDR2 is FQNEAQ (reference sequence). The CDR3 contains 12 residues. V was pared by 2 bases and J by 10 bases, with 11 bases between. The CDR3 protein is CASSLQGRVAFF. The CDR3 DNA reads as TGTGCCAGCAGCTTACAGGGTCGGGTAGCTTTCTTT.

A few counts support this clone. The chain is built from TRBV27 and TRBJ1-2, with a tentative D call TRBD1 (5 bases). The V end was cut by 4 bases, the J end by 6 bases, with 18 bases between. Germline V gene sequence: CDR1 MNHEY, CDR2 SMNVEV (reference sequence). The CDR3 length is 15 residues. The DNA of the CDR3 is TGTGCCAGCAGTTCCCTCAGGGTAACGGGAGATGGCTACACCTTC. Translation gives CASSSLRVTGDGYTF.

In this sample, this clone turned up many times. The chain uses TRBV7-2 and TRBJ2-1, with D hard to call. The CDR3 is 13 amino acids. The V end was cut by 3 bases, the J end by 1 base, with 4 bases between. Germline-derived CDR1 and CDR2 are SGHTA and FQGNSA. Written as DNA, the CDR3 is TGTGCCAGCAGCTTCCAGTCCTACAATGAGCAGTTCTTC. Translation gives CASSFQSYNEQFF.

The V gene is TRBV2, the J gene TRBJ2-7; 10 bases are shared with TRBD1. Trimming cost V 9 bases and J 4 bases; bases outside gene matches: 6. The CDR3 extends over 13 amino acids. The germline gives CDR1 SNHLY, CDR2 FYNNEI. The CDR3 here is CASQPGQGYEQYF. The CDR3, as DNA: TGTGCCAGTCAGCCGGGACAGGGGTACGAGCAGTACTTC. Combining the CDR3 with reference TRBV2 and TRBJ2-7 gives the whole variable domain EPEVTQTPSHQVTQMGQEVILRCVPISNHLYFYWYRQILGQKVEFLVSFYNNEISEKSEIFDDQFSVERPDGSNFTLKIRSTKLEDSAMYFCASQPGQGYEQYFGPGTRLTVT.

The CDR3 loop reads CASRADGGYEQYF. The CDR3 DNA reads as TGTGCCAGCAGAGCGGACGGGGGCTACGAGCAGTACTTC. This chain joins TRBV2 and TRBJ2-7; TRBD2 is a possible D gene (6 bases). The CDR3 consists of 13 residues. CDR1 is SNHLY and CDR2 is FYNNEI in the germline V gene. The V end was cut by 6 bases, the J end by 3 bases, with 12 bases between.

This chain links TRBV5-1 with TRBJ1-2; TRBD1 aligns across 10 bases. Per the germline V gene, CDR1 is SGHRS and CDR2 is YFSETQ. The V and J ends lost 1 base and 3 bases, in that order; junction bases with no gene match: 3. The CDR3 loop spans 15 amino acids. CDR3 sequence (DNA): TGCGCCAGCAGCTTGTCGGACAGGGGGGACTATGGCTACACCTTC. It codes for CASSLSDRGDYGYTF.

J is TRBJ2-7 and V is TRBV28, with 11 bases lining up with TRBD2. The CDR3 sequence is 17 residues long. Germline loops: CDR1 MDHEN, CDR2 SYDVKM. V was clipped by 2 bases and J by 6 bases; unmatched bases: 12. The CDR3 coding sequence is TGTGCCAGCAGTTTACCCTCACTAGCGGGAGATTGGTCCGAGCAGTACTTC. Its protein product is CASSLPSLAGDWSEQYF.